The 10 T cell receptor beta chains below all came from one sample that was sequenced in a study of blood T cell repertoires in COVID-19 (TCRdb year 2020). The library relied on the immunoSEQ multiplex PCR assay. Imported from immuneACCESS, the table was reduced by TCRdb to in-frame sequences with V and J called. These copies leave out some clones; in studies compared against another copy, an unresolved V gene accounts for under half, and the cause of the remainder is not known. Recorded for this sample are some 70,000 clones; roughly 86% of them occurred a single time. Jointly, the top ten make up approximately 0.8% of the sample. Sequencing was done on a sample of peripheral blood. These receptors were taken from a woman aged 65 to 85 with acute or convalescent COVID-19.

For the CDR3, the DNA is TGTGCCAGCAGCCAAGTGATCGGCGGGGAGCTGTTTTTT. Translated, it gives CASSQVIGGELFF. The rearrangement uses TRBV14 and TRBJ2-2; D is undetermined. The CDR3 loop spans 13 amino acids. Deletions cut 1 base from V and 7 bases from J, with 7 bases between. Germline-derived CDR1 and CDR2 are SGHDN and FVKESK.

CDR3 amino acids: CASSPPTPSGANVLTF. DNA of the CDR3: TGTGCCAGCAGTCCGCCAACACCCTCTGGGGCCAACGTCCTGACTTTC. The chain couples TRBV28 to TRBJ2-6; no clear D. Trimming removed 5 bases at V and 0 bases at J, with 11 bases between. CDR1 MDHEN and CDR2 SYDVKM come from the germline V gene. The CDR3 totals 16 residues.

The chain combines TRBV30 with TRBJ1-6; no firm D call. Germline CDR1 and CDR2: GTSNPN and SVGIG (reference sequence). V shed 2 bases and J shed 7 bases, with 9 bases lying between them. The CDR3 has 13 amino acids. CDR3 coding DNA: TGTGCCTGGAGTCCTAGAGAAAATTCACCCCTCCACTTT. Its protein product is CAWSPRENSPLHF.

The chain links TRBV5-1 to TRBJ1-1; D is unresolved. The CDR3 sequence is 15 residues long. V lost 0 bases to trimming and J lost 1 base, with 10 bases between them. Germline CDR1 SGHRS, CDR2 YFSETQ. This chain's CDR3 is CASSLVVGENTEAFF. CDR3 nucleotide sequence: TGCGCCAGCAGCTTGGTTGTCGGGGAGAACACTGAAGCTTTCTTT.

The chain couples TRBV7-9 to TRBJ2-3, with D perhaps TRBD2 (6 bases). Between the trimmed V and J ends, which lost 4 bases and 5 bases, there was a span of 7 bases. The CDR3 totals 12 residues. Germline CDR1 is SEHNR and CDR2 is FQNEAQ (reference sequence). CDR3 sequence reads: CASSWGVDTQYF. CDR3 nucleotide sequence: TGTGCCAGCAGCTGGGGGGTAGATACGCAGTATTTT.

The table lists this clone with a count of one. The gene calls are TRBV27 and TRBJ2-3; the D is unclear. The V gene's germline CDR1 is MNHEY and CDR2 SMNVEV (reference sequence). The CDR3 spans 13 residues. Between the trimmed V and J ends, which lost 6 bases and 6 bases, there was a span of 13 bases. The CDR3 sequence: CASRRPSWDTQYF. The CDR3 region has the DNA TGTGCCAGCAGGCGCCCCTCATGGGATACGCAGTATTTT.

This clone was counted only a few times. The sample contains more than one DNA sequence encoding this CDR3. V and J are TRBV19 and TRBJ2-5, with TRBD1 matching 9 bases. The germline V gene encodes CDR1 LNHDA and CDR2 SQIVND (reference sequence). The CDR3 totals 15 residues. Trimming cost V 9 bases and J 0 bases; bases outside gene matches: 8. As DNA, the CDR3 is TGTGCCAGCCGTCGGACAGGGGCGTACCAAGAGACCCAGTACTTC. This codes for CASRRTGAYQETQYF.

The DNA for the CDR3 is TGTGCCAGCTCACCGCAGGGTTTAGATTCACCCCTCCACTTT. It translates to CASSPQGLDSPLHF. The chain employs TRBV18 and TRBJ1-6; tentative D call: TRBD1 (5 bases). Germline values: CDR1 KGHSH, CDR2 LQKENI. This CDR3 contains 14 residues. Between the trimmed V and J ends, which lost 3 bases and 8 bases, there was a span of 11 bases. Full variable domain (remainder filled in from reference TRBV18 and TRBJ1-6): NAGVMQNPRHLVRRRGQEARLRCSPMKGHSHVYWYRQLPEEGLKFMVYLQKENIIDESGMPKERFSAEFPKEGPSILRIQQVVRGDSAAYFCASSPQGLDSPLHFGNGTRLTVT.

The genes are TRBV19 and TRBJ2-3, with 8 nucleotides matching TRBD2. This CDR3 comprises 18 residues. J gave up 4 bases and V 3 bases, and 15 bases lay outside the gene matches. Germline V gene data show CDR1 as LNHDA and CDR2 as SQIVND (reference sequence). The CDR3 coding sequence is TGTGCCAGTAGTATGGAACGGGGGGGCCCCGGGGGTTCAGATACGCAGTATTTT. Encoded protein: CASSMERGGPGGSDTQYF.

The chain employs TRBV3-1 (or the pseudogene TRBV3-2) and TRBJ2-1, with 7 bases matching TRBD1. There are 12 residues in the CDR3. The V gene's germline CDR1 is LGHDT and CDR2 YNNKEL (reference sequence). Trimming at V came to 4 bases and at J to 8 bases, leaving 2 bases not matched to a gene. The CDR3 coding sequence is TGTGCCAGCAGCCCCCAGGGGGATGAGCAGTTCTTC. It is translated as CASSPQGDEQFF.